This TCR beta chain was found in a study of T cell responses to AZD1222 COVID-19 vaccine. Findings of the study overall: After two AZD1222 doses, spike-specific TCR breadth and depth rose versus day 0. Baseline seropositivity occurred in only a handful of AZD1222 recipients.

With regard to this clone: Its specificity is unknown.

The protocol was immunoSEQ multiplex PCR, while the TCRdb copy is restricted to in-frame clones and leaves out a portion. The table shows 130,000 or so clones, with approximately 91% occurring only once. Germline-derived CDR1 and CDR2 are SGHRS and YFSETQ. CDR3 size: 14 residues. V gave up 6 bases and J gave up 4 bases; unmatched junction bases: 5. This sequence was found in an adult in good health. The chain is built from TRBV5-1 and TRBJ2-5; TRBD1 aligns across 11 bases. Source: peripheral blood, taken on day 0 of AZD1222 vaccination. The CDR3: CASIAGQGGETQYF. The CDR3 DNA follows: TGCGCCAGCATCGCGGGACAGGGGGGAGAGACCCAGTACTTC.